The next 11 T cell receptor beta chains were all read from a single sample in a study of T-cell memory formation after mild COVID-19. TCRdb itself ran the 5' RACE reads through MiXCR, one entry per CDR3 protein. The repertoire holds hundreds of thousands of distinct CDR3 sequences, approximately 20% seen once, with 8.4% in the top ten. Material: PBMCs or a T cell subset sorted from them (not recorded which). The receptors come from an adult woman who had mild COVID-19 (a few samples of this study predate the infection). Cell type and time point are not known.

V usage is TRBV20-1 and J usage is TRBJ1-4; D gene unclear. The V gene's germline CDR1 is DFQATT and CDR2 SNEGSKA (reference sequence). The CDR3 is 12 amino acids. CDR3 loop: CSGFSQNEKLFF. The DNA of the CDR3 is TGCAGCGGTTTCTCTCAAAATGAAAAACTGTTTTTT.

There are a few counts of this clonotype. The chain links TRBV6-5 to TRBJ1-4, with 8 bases identical to TRBD1. Per germline, CDR1 MNHEY and CDR2 SVGAGI. The V and J ends lost 4 bases and 7 bases, in that order; junction bases with no gene match: 5. This CDR3 is built from 14 residues. CDR3: CASSSTGASEKLFF. In nucleotides, the CDR3 is TGTGCCAGCAGTTCGACAGGGGCGAGTGAAAAACTGTTTTTT.

The CDR3 nucleotides are TGTGCCAGCAATTGGGACAGGGTCTCGGGGAACACTGAAGCTTTCTTT. Protein sequence: CASNWDRVSGNTEAFF. The genes are TRBV12-3 or TRBV12-4 and TRBJ1-1; 9 nucleotides match TRBD1. The CDR3 is made up of 16 amino acids. The trim removed 7 bases at V and 1 base at J, leaving 10 bases unmatched.

Many counts were recorded for this clonotype. The chain combines TRBV12-3 or TRBV12-4 with TRBJ2-3, with 8 bases fitting TRBD2. CDR3 length: 14 residues. With 3 bases clipped from V and 5 bases from J, the junction kept 4 bases outside the gene matches. The CDR3: CASSFGGGLDTQYF. DNA for the CDR3: TGTGCCAGCAGTTTCGGGGGGGGGCTAGATACGCAGTATTTT.

This clonotype appeared a few times. The chain links TRBV27 to TRBJ2-1; D remains ambiguous. Germline CDR1 and CDR2: MNHEY and SMNVEV (reference sequence). There are 15 residues in the CDR3. V lost 6 bases, J lost 4 bases, and 16 bases lay in between. CDR3 in DNA: TGTGCCAGCAGCTCCTCATTTCACGATTACAATGAGCAGTTCTTC. This sequence encodes CASSSSFHDYNEQFF.

This clonotype has just a few counts. The genes are TRBV9 and TRBJ2-1; 8 nucleotides match TRBD2. CDR3 length: 16 residues. V trimming: 0 bases; J trimming: 6 bases; junction bases outside the gene matches: 8. CDR1 SGDLS and CDR2 YYNGEE come from the germline V gene. The CDR3 DNA reads TGTGCCAGCAGCGTAGGACCAGCGGGGGAATTCAATGAGCAGTTCTTC. Translated: CASSVGPAGEFNEQFF. The variable domain in full, with the rest retrieved from reference TRBV9 and TRBJ2-1, is DSGVTQTPKHLITATGQRVTLRCSPRSGDLSVYWYQQSLDQGLQFLIQYYNGEERAKGNILERFSAQQFPDLHSELNLSSLELGDSALYFCASSVGPAGEFNEQFFGPGTRLTVL.

This clonotype occurred a few times. CDR3 sequence (DNA): TGTGCCAGCAGCCAAGGACTAGCGGGGGGGCCTAGCCCCGGGGAGCTGTTTTTT. It yields the protein CASSQGLAGGPSPGELFF. The chain recombines TRBV9 with TRBJ2-2; 15 bases are shared with TRBD2. The CDR3 covers 18 residues. The germline CDR1 and CDR2 sequences are SGDLS and YYNGEE. V lost 4 bases, J lost 6 bases, and 10 bases stayed unmatched.

This clonotype showed up just a few times. The chain carries TRBV12-3 or TRBV12-4 and TRBJ2-7, with unresolved D. Trimming stripped 7 bases from V and 4 bases from J, with 17 bases between. The CDR3 contains 14 residues. CDR3 loop: CASTRGRDPYEQYF. The CDR3 nucleotides read TGTGCCAGCACACGTGGTCGAGACCCTTACGAGCAGTACTTC.

This clonotype showed up just a few times. The chain uses TRBV3-1 and TRBJ2-3; D might be TRBD1 (6 bases). Germline CDR1 reads LGHDT; CDR2 reads YNNKEL (reference sequence). CDR3 length equals 14 residues. V was trimmed by 4 bases and J by 3 bases, leaving 11 bases between them. This CDR3 reads CASSRGPVTDTQYF. In nucleotides, the CDR3 is TGTGCCAGCAGCCGGGGGCCAGTAACAGATACGCAGTATTTT.

This clonotype was counted between two and nine times. This chain connects TRBV29-1 to TRBJ1-1; D not resolved. Germline V gene sequence: CDR1 SQVTM, CDR2 ANQGSEA. CDR3 length: 12 amino acids. The V gene lost 4 bases and the J gene lost 0 bases, with 6 bases spanning the gap. CDR3 coding DNA: TGCAGCGTTGGACGGATGAACACTGAAGCTTTCTTT. It codes for CSVGRMNTEAFF.

This clonotype has just one count. The chain uses TRBV20-1 and TRBJ1-4; D perhaps matches TRBD1 (5 bases). The CDR3 contains 14 residues. The V gene's germline CDR1 is DFQATT and CDR2 SNEGSKA (reference sequence). With 6 bases removed from V and 5 bases from J, the gap between germline ends came to 16 bases. The CDR3 sequence is CSAEARGLNEKLFF. The DNA for the CDR3 is TGCAGTGCAGAAGCTCGGGGCCTAAATGAAAAACTGTTTTTT.